This TCR beta chain was sequenced for a study of immune characterization of retroperitoneal liposarcoma. TCRdb fed the PCR reads into MiXCR, producing one record per CDR3 protein. Here the sample spans some 4,700 distinct CDR3 sequences, about 32% being singletons. The germline V gene has CDR1 MNHNS and CDR2 SASEGT. The CDR3 runs to 15 residues. The V gene end was trimmed by 9 bases and the J gene end by 13 bases; junction bases not matched to a gene: 21. The chain joins TRBV6-1 to TRBJ2-1, with TRBD2 matching 7 bases. The sequence came from a male donor with retroperitoneal liposarcoma. Sequencing was done on a sample of tumor tissue. The CDR3 reads CASSRERFNKETQFF. CDR3 DNA: TGTGCCAGTTCGCGGGAGCGGTTTAACAAAGAGACCCAGTTCTTC.